This T cell receptor (beta chain) derives from a study of shared T cell receptors in the human thymus. CDR3 length: 15 amino acids. The V and J ends lost 4 bases and 1 base respectively, with 12 bases between them. Germline V lookup: CDR1 SGHDT, CDR2 YYEEEE. This clone has a single count. Sequencing used immunoSEQ multiplex PCR; TCRdb keeps in-frame clones, though not all of them. The table has around 340,000 clones, roughly 94% seen once. Source material: thymocytes. This sequence was found in a human donor. The rearrangement joins TRBV5-6 to TRBJ2-1; D perhaps matches TRBD2 (6 bases). The CDR3 DNA sequence: TGTGCCAGCAGCCCACCGGGACTTTCCTACAATGAGCAGTTCTTC. It specifies CASSPPGLSYNEQFF.